Each of the 32 T cell receptor beta chains below was sequenced from the same sample in a study of OX40 agonist ivuxolimab in advanced cancers. Data came from immunoSEQ multiplex PCR; TCRdb stores just in-frame clones and leaves some out. The top ten hold about 0.55% of the sample, which has some 130,000 clones, around 91% seen once. The input for sequencing was CD4+ or CD8+ T cells sorted from blood, taken in a trial of the OX40 agonist ivuxolimab. The receptors derive from an adult with an advanced solid tumor such as melanoma, head and neck, liver or kidney cancer.

The rearrangement uses TRBV7-2 and TRBJ2-1; TRBD2 is a possible D gene (5 bases). V was cut by 1 base and J by 7 bases, with 17 bases left in between. Germline-derived CDR1 and CDR2 are SGHTA and FQGNSA. This CDR3 contains 16 residues. In nucleotides, the CDR3 is TGTGCCAGCAGCTTAGGAAGCTTAGCGAGTGCAAATGAGCAGTTCTTC. This codes for CASSLGSLASANEQFF.

With regard to this clone: Other DNA variants within this sample encode the same CDR3. V is TRBV18 and J is TRBJ2-5; D is ambiguous. V was shortened by 2 bases and J by 4 bases, with 5 bases between the two germline ends. Germline CDR1 is KGHSH and CDR2 is LQKENI. This CDR3 is built from 12 residues. The DNA of the CDR3 is TGTGCCAGCTCACCATCTAGAGAGACCCAGTACTTC. It yields the protein CASSPSRETQYF.

The rearrangement uses TRBV30 and TRBJ2-7, with D possibly matching TRBD2 (6 bases). In germline, CDR1 is GTSNPN, CDR2 SVGIG (reference sequence). The CDR3 is 12 residues long. Trimming took off 4 bases at V and 5 bases at J, with 12 bases between the two ends. This CDR3 reads CAWTGGTHEQYF. CDR3 in DNA: TGTGCCTGGACCGGGGGTACCCACGAGCAGTACTTC.

V usage is TRBV7-9 and J usage is TRBJ1-1, with D unresolved. This CDR3 has 13 residues. Trimming pared 0 bases from V and 5 bases from J, leaving 7 bases between. Germline CDR1 SEHNR, CDR2 FQNEAQ (reference sequence). The CDR3 DNA follows: TGTGCCAGCAGCTTAGCCACTGGGACTGAAGCTTTCTTT. Residues: CASSLATGTEAFF. The complete variable domain, with remaining parts taken from reference TRBV7-9 and TRBJ1-1, reads DTGVSQNPRHKITKRGQNVTFRCDPISEHNRLYWYRQTLGQGPEFLTYFQNEAQLEKSRLLSDRFSAERPKGSFSTLEIQRTEQGDSAMYLCASSLATGTEAFFGQGTRLTVV.

The chain is built from TRBV11-1 and TRBJ2-1, with D possibly TRBD2 on 6 matching bases. CDR1 and CDR2 from the germline V gene are SGHAT and FQDESV (reference sequence). CDR3 length equals 11 residues. Trimming pared 3 bases from V and 10 bases from J, leaving 7 bases between. CDR3 protein: CASSFAGEQFF. Written as DNA, the CDR3 is TGTGCCAGCAGCTTTGCGGGGGAGCAGTTCTTC.

This chain's CDR3 is CASSDYRDRTYEQYF. The CDR3 DNA sequence: TGTGCCAGCAGTGACTATAGGGACAGGACTTACGAGCAGTACTTC. The V call is TRBV6-1, the J call TRBJ2-7; TRBD1 agrees at 8 bases. CDR1 is MNHNS, CDR2 SASEGT, per germline. There are 15 residues in the CDR3. V was clipped by 3 bases and J by 4 bases; unmatched bases: 8.

This rearrangement joins TRBV6-1 to TRBJ2-4; 7 bases agree with TRBD1. CDR3 length: 13 amino acids. Germline V gene sequence: CDR1 MNHNS, CDR2 SASEGT. Germline trimming cut 2 bases from V and 13 bases from J; bases unmatched to any gene: 8. This CDR3 is CASSESIPDRQYF. The DNA for the CDR3 is TGTGCCAGCAGTGAAAGTATTCCGGACAGGCAGTACTTC.

The CDR3 DNA reads as TGCGCCAGCAGCTTGGATGGGCAGACCCCCATTGGCTACACCTTC. Translating gives CASSLDGQTPIGYTF. The chain joins TRBV5-1 to TRBJ1-2; D uncertain. Germline V gene lookup returns CDR1 SGHRS and CDR2 YFSETQ. This CDR3 spans 15 amino acids. Trimming shortened V by 0 bases and J by 7 bases, and 16 bases separated the two germline ends.

The genes are TRBV11-3 and TRBJ2-3; 11 bases line up with TRBD2. Germline CDR1 is SGHNT and CDR2 is YENEEA. The V and J ends lost 2 bases and 2 bases, in that order; junction bases with no gene match: 6. The CDR3 has 17 amino acids. The CDR3 DNA is TGTGCCAGCAGCTTAACGGCTAGCGGGGGGACCACAGATACGCAGTATTTT. It specifies CASSLTASGGTTDTQYF.

CDR3 in DNA: TGTGCCTGGAGGGAACTAGCGGGGGGGTCCTACGAGCAGTACTTC. Translation gives CAWRELAGGSYEQYF. The rearrangement joins TRBV30 to TRBJ2-7, with 13 bases identical to TRBD2. V lost 3 bases, J lost 1 base, and 3 bases stayed unmatched. This CDR3 comprises 15 residues. CDR1 GTSNPN and CDR2 SVGIG come from the germline V gene (reference sequence).

This clone was seen a few times. The chain combines TRBV9 with TRBJ1-2; possible D gene TRBD1, 5 bases. The germline CDR1 and CDR2 sequences are SGDLS and YYNGEE. The V and J ends lost 0 bases and 8 bases respectively, with 11 bases between them. This CDR3 has 13 residues. The CDR3 DNA follows: TGTGCCAGCAGCGTAGCATCGGGACTGGGCTACACCTTC. Translating gives CASSVASGLGYTF.

The table lists this clone with a count of one. Other DNA sequences in this specimen translate into the identical CDR3. The J gene is TRBJ1-2, the V gene TRBV9; TRBD1 aligns across 9 bases. CDR3 length equals 15 residues. In germline, CDR1 is SGDLS, CDR2 YYNGEE. After removal of 0 bases from V and 3 bases from J, the junction contained 3 bases not matched to a gene. The CDR3 loop is CASSVEGQGYYGYTF. As DNA, the CDR3 is TGTGCCAGCAGCGTAGAGGGACAGGGCTACTATGGCTACACCTTC.

The V gene is TRBV6-6, the J gene TRBJ2-7; TRBD2 might be the D (5 bases). The CDR3 covers 13 residues. The germline V gene has CDR1 MNHNY and CDR2 SVGAGI (reference sequence). Trimming left V 6 bases short and J 2 bases short, with 11 bases between. CDR3 in amino acids: CASRREAPYEQYF. In nucleotides, the CDR3 is TGTGCCAGCAGACGGGAAGCGCCCTACGAGCAGTACTTC.

As to this clone: One junction end does not reproduce the germline sequence, and a read error may be involved. The chain carries TRBV19 and TRBJ1-5, with 7 bases matching TRBD1. The CDR3 contains 11 residues. Germline V gene data show CDR1 as LNHDA and CDR2 as SQIVND (reference sequence). The CDR3 region has the DNA TGTGCCAGTAGTAAACAGGGGCCTATCCGGTTT. This encodes CASSKQGPIRF.

The rearrangement joins TRBV6-6 to TRBJ1-1; D ambiguous. The germline V and J ends were trimmed by 4 bases and 1 base, with 4 bases remaining between them. CDR3 length equals 12 residues. CDR1 MNHNY and CDR2 SVGAGI come from the germline V gene (reference sequence). CDR3 DNA: TGTGCCAGCAGTTGGGGGAACACTGAAGCTTTCTTT. Residues: CASSWGNTEAFF.

V gene TRBV14 combines with J gene TRBJ2-2; D is ambiguous. Germline V CDR1 and CDR2: SGHDN, FVKESK. The CDR3 runs to 15 residues. Deletions cut 3 bases from V and 7 bases from J, with 15 bases between. The CDR3 here is CASSQAVIAGGELFF. CDR3 coding DNA: TGTGCCAGCAGCCAGGCCGTTATCGCCGGCGGGGAGCTGTTTTTT.

The gene calls are TRBV6-5 and TRBJ2-1; unclear D gene. The length of the CDR3 is 14 residues. Per germline, CDR1 MNHEY and CDR2 SVGAGI. Trimming shortened V by 6 bases and J by 6 bases, and 15 bases separated the two germline ends. DNA for the CDR3: TGTGCCAGCAGCCACCGGGCGGAAACCAATGAGCAGTTCTTC. The encoded protein is CASSHRAETNEQFF.

J is TRBJ2-7 and V is TRBV19; D possibly matches TRBD1 or TRBD2 (5 bases each). V was shortened by 7 bases and J by 6 bases, with 19 bases between the two germline ends. The germline gives CDR1 LNHDA, CDR2 SQIVND (reference sequence). This CDR3 contains 14 residues. The CDR3: CASTSGIGGPEQYF. The CDR3, as DNA: TGTGCCAGTACCTCCGGGATTGGGGGACCCGAGCAGTACTTC. Supplemented by reference TRBV19 and TRBJ2-7, the full variable domain reads DGGITQSPKYLFRKEGQNVTLSCEQNLNHDAMYWYRQDPGQGLRLIYYSQIVNDFQKGDIAEGYSVSREKKESFPLTVTSAQKNPTAFYLCASTSGIGGPEQYFGPGTRLTVT.

The CDR3 coding sequence is TGTGCCAGCAGTTTAAGCGGCTGGGGGACTTCCTACAATGAGCAGTTCTTC. Translation gives CASSLSGWGTSYNEQFF. The gene calls are TRBV28 and TRBJ2-1, with D maybe TRBD2 (6 bases). This CDR3 comprises 17 residues. Germline CDR1 MDHEN, CDR2 SYDVKM. Trimming took off 2 bases at V and 1 base at J, with 15 bases between the two ends.

The rearrangement uses TRBV10-3 and TRBJ2-3; 7 nucleotides match TRBD2. The CDR3 length is 15 residues. Trimming removed 7 bases from V and 5 bases from J; junction bases left unmatched: 12. CDR1 and CDR2 from the germline V gene are ENHRY and SYGVKD. The CDR3 coding sequence is TGTGCCATCAATCCCGGGACTAAGGAAGGAGATACGCAGTATTTT. Encoded protein: CAINPGTKEGDTQYF.

This clone was observed a few times. In nucleotides, the CDR3 is TGTGCCAGCCTGGGACCAGGGTACGAGCAGTACTTC. Amino acid sequence: CASLGPGYEQYF. The V call is TRBV11-2, the J call TRBJ2-7; tentatively, D is TRBD1 or TRBD2 (5 bases each). CDR3 size: 12 residues. Deletions cut 8 bases from V and 4 bases from J, with 12 bases between. From germline, CDR1 is SGHAT and CDR2 FQNNGV.

The chain couples TRBV28 to TRBJ2-7; 8 bases map to TRBD2. Germline-derived CDR1 and CDR2 are MDHEN and SYDVKM. The J segment lost 6 bases and the V segment lost 4 bases, leaving 8 bases of the junction unmatched. The CDR3 consists of 14 residues. For the CDR3, the DNA is TGTGCCAGCAGTTCCGGGGGGGGCCCTCTCGAGCAGTACTTC. It translates to CASSSGGGPLEQYF.

V and J are TRBV30 and TRBJ1-6, with D uncertain. From germline, CDR1 is GTSNPN and CDR2 SVGIG (reference sequence). This CDR3 is built from 13 residues. V lost 0 bases, J lost 5 bases, and 5 bases lay in between. CDR3 amino acids: CAWSVQNNSPLHF. CDR3 nucleotide sequence: TGTGCCTGGAGTGTTCAAAATAATTCACCCCTCCACTTT.

The V gene is TRBV9, the J gene TRBJ1-6; D gene uncertain. The CDR3 contains 14 residues. Trimming took 1 base from V and 7 from J, leaving 9 bases between them. Germline V gene lookup returns CDR1 SGDLS and CDR2 YYNGEE. CDR3 residues: CASSVHVENSPLHF. CDR3 nucleotides: TGTGCCAGCAGCGTACACGTGGAGAATTCACCCCTCCACTTT.

This clone has a handful of counts. The chain has TRBV27 and TRBJ2-5; maybe TRBD2 (6 bases). This CDR3 is 12 amino acids long. V lost 8 bases to trimming and J lost 3 bases, with 10 bases between them. Germline CDR1 reads MNHEY; CDR2 reads SMNVEV (reference sequence). CDR3 sequence: CASARGKETQYF. The CDR3, as DNA: TGTGCCAGCGCACGGGGGAAAGAGACCCAGTACTTC.

This clone showed up just once. The junction departs from germline at one end; a sequencing error may be responsible. This specimen includes other DNA sequences encoding the same CDR3. The V and J genes are TRBV6-6 and TRBJ2-1; 9 bases line up with TRBD1. The germline CDR1 and CDR2 sequences are MNHNY and SVGAGI (reference sequence). This CDR3 is 16 amino acids long. The CDR3 region has the DNA TGTGCCACCGCGCCGGGACAGGGAAGCTCCTACAATGAACAGTTCTTC. Translated: CATAPGQGSSYNEQFF.

This chain uses TRBV5-4 with TRBJ2-5, with D hard to call. CDR3 size: 13 residues. With 0 bases removed from V and 2 bases from J, the gap between germline ends came to 5 bases. The germline CDR1 and CDR2 sequences are SGHNT and YYREEE (reference sequence). The CDR3 DNA follows: TGTGCCAGCAGCTTGGCCCAGCAAGAGACCCAGTACTTC. It is translated as CASSLAQQETQYF. Looking up the rest from reference TRBV5-4 and TRBJ2-5 gives the full variable domain: ETGVTQSPTHLIKTRGQQVTLRCSSQSGHNTVSWYQQALGQGPQFIFQYYREEENGRGNFPPRFSGLQFPNYSSELNVNALELDDSALYLCASSLAQQETQYFGPGTRLLVL.

This clone was recorded at least ten times. Other DNA variants within this sample encode the same CDR3. The V call is TRBV4-3, the J call TRBJ1-5; D is undetermined. V lost 0 bases and J 3 bases, leaving 3 bases between the germline ends. This CDR3 has 13 amino acids. Germline V gene data show CDR1 as LGHNA and CDR2 as YSLEER. The CDR3 region is CASSQETNQPQHF. The DNA of the CDR3 is TGCGCCAGCAGCCAAGAGACCAATCAGCCCCAGCATTTT.

The rearrangement links TRBV5-1 to TRBJ2-3, with 7 bases lining up with TRBD2. In germline, CDR1 is SGHRS, CDR2 YFSETQ. There are 17 residues in the CDR3. Trimming took 0 bases from V and 2 from J; bases not matched to a gene: 9. The CDR3 region is CASSLARSGVVTDTQYF. The CDR3 DNA reads as TGCGCCAGCAGCTTGGCCAGAAGCGGGGTTGTCACAGATACGCAGTATTTT.

About this clone itself: This CDR3 is also generated by other DNA sequences in the sample. The chain uses TRBV18 and TRBJ2-5, with a tentative D call TRBD1 (6 bases). The germline V gene has CDR1 KGHSH and CDR2 LQKENI. This CDR3 spans 15 amino acids. V lost 6 bases, J lost 0 bases, and 14 bases lay in between. CDR3 in DNA: TGTGCCAGCTCTCCGGGGCAGGGGAACCAAGAGACCCAGTACTTC. Translated, it gives CASSPGQGNQETQYF.

The V call is TRBV2, the J call TRBJ1-3; D unresolved. The CDR3 covers 14 residues. Trimming left V 7 bases short and J 0 bases short, with 10 bases between. CDR1 and CDR2 (germline): SNHLY, FYNNEI. The CDR3 DNA reads TGTGCCAGCAAAGCAGACTTCTCTGGAAACACCATATATTTT. This translates into CASKADFSGNTIYF.

Notes on this clone: One junction end does not reproduce the germline sequence, and a read error may be involved. V is TRBV7-7 and J is TRBJ2-7; no reliable D call. The CDR3 runs to 12 residues. CDR1 is SSHAT, CDR2 FNYEAQ, per germline (reference sequence). CDR3: CASSPRPSEQYF. CDR3 DNA sequence: TGTGCTAGCAGCCCTCGCCCCTCCGAGCAGTACTTC.